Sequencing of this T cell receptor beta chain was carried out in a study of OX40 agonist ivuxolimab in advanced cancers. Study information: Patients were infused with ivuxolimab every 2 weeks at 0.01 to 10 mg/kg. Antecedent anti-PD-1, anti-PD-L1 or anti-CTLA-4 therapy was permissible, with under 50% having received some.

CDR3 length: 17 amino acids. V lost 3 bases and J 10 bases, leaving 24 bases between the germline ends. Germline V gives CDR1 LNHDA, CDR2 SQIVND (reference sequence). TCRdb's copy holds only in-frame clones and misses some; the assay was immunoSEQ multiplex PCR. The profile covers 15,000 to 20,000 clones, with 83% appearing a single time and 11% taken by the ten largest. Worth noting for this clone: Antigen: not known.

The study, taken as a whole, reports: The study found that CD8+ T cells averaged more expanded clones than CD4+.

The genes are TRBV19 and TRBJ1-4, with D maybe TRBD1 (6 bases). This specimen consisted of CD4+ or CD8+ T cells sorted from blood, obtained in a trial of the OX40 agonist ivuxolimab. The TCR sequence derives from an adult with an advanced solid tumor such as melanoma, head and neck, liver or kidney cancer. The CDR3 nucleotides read TGTGCCAGTAGTATGGAACCGACGGGGGGCGGGCGAGGAAAACTGTTTTTT. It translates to CASSMEPTGGGRGKLFF.